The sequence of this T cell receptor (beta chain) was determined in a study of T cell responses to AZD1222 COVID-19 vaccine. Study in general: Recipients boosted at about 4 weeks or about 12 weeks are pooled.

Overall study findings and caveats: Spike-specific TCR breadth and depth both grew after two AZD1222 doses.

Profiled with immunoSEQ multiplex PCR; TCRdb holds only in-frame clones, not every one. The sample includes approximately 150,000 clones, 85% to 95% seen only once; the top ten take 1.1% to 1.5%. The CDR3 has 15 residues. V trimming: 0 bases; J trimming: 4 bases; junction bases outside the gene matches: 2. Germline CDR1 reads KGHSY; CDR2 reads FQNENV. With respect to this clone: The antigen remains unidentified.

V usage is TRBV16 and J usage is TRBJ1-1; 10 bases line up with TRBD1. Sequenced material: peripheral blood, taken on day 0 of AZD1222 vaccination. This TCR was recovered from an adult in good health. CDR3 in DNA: TGTGCCAGCAGCCAATCGTGGACAGGGGGCACTGAAGCTTTCTTT. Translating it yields CASSQSWTGGTEAFF.